A selection of T cell receptor beta chains follows, all from one sample in a study of graft-versus-host responses after intestinal transplantation. Produced via immunoSEQ multiplex PCR; TCRdb's table is partial and in-frame only. The table lists 4,000 or so clones, over 60% of them singletons. The starting material was ileum tissue, obtained 1,000 to 1,100 days after intestinal transplantation. These receptors were taken from a human patient who received an intestinal transplant, so some T cells may come from the graft donor. CDR3s leave out the opening cysteine and the closing phenylalanine or tryptophan.

J | V | CDR3
TRBJ2-1 | TRBV11-3 | ASRLGVGNEQF
TRBJ2-1 | TRBV7-6 | ASSLALAGEGANEQF
TRBJ1-2 | TRBV18 | ASSRNRDSDYGYT
TRBJ1-1 | TRBV9 | ASSVGESPTEAF
TRBJ1-2 | TRBV28 | ASSSHDPRGNYGYT
TRBJ2-3 | TRBV6-1 | ASSEALAGTDTQY
TRBJ2-3 | TRBV29-1 | SVDPDPMDTQY
TRBJ2-3 | TRBV10-3 | AISETMSTDTQY
TRBJ2-2 | TRBV19 | ASRRETNTGELF
TRBJ2-5 | TRBV7-2 | ASSFSRGQETQY
TRBJ2-5 | TRBV7-2 | ASSLGGGPQETQY
TRBJ1-1 | TRBV10-3 | ATLDRGAHKAF
TRBJ2-1 | TRBV19 | ASSGLAGNNYNEQF
TRBJ2-6 | TRBV19 | ASRHRGSGANVLT
TRBJ2-7 | TRBV6-4 | ASSGLAGGQDEQY
TRBJ2-7 | TRBV27 | ASSLTGYEQY
TRBJ1-2 | TRBV2 | ASSDWEGRYGYT
TRBJ2-5 | TRBV7-9 | ASSFPQGWSEETQY